This record concerns one T cell receptor beta chain sequence. Antigen specificity is unknown. The CDR3 has 20 amino acids. Unmatched junction bases numbered 12, after V lost 2 bases and J lost 0 bases. The germline V gene has CDR1 SGHTA and CDR2 FQGTGA. The data are from a study of cytomegalovirus exposure and HLA in healthy donors. Study results and caveats: Later analysis revealed greater clonal expansion in HLA-associated TCR beta chains than in equally common others.

PCR primers comprised 60 Vbeta and 13 Jbeta primers. Method: immunoSEQ multiplex PCR; TCRdb's copy keeps in-frame clones and lacks some. Of around 90,000 clones in the sample, under 75% were seen once. V usage is TRBV7-3 and J usage is TRBJ1-4, with 10 bases matching TRBD1. The receptor comes from a human donor in good health. The source material was PBMCs. Written as DNA, the CDR3 is TGTGCCAGCAGCTTAGGAAGAACGGGACAGGGGCCTGCAACTAATGAAAAACTGTTTTTT. Encoded protein: CASSLGRTGQGPATNEKLFF.